Each of the 18 T cell receptor beta chains below was sequenced from the same sample in a study of blood T cell repertoires in COVID-19. Repertoires were generated with immunoSEQ multiplex PCR, while TCRdb's copy carries only in-frame clones and drops some. The repertoire includes about 160,000 clones, roughly 84% of them detected once, and about 10% sits in the top ten. Sequenced input: peripheral blood. The receptor set was obtained from a woman aged 80 or over with active or convalescent COVID-19.

This clone appeared a few times. The J gene is TRBJ2-7, the V gene TRBV10-3; D not certain. V lost 9 bases to trimming and J lost 6 bases, with 15 bases between them. This CDR3 comprises 12 residues. The V gene's germline CDR1 is ENHRY and CDR2 SYGVKD. CDR3 residues: CAIQPYSGEQYF. The CDR3 region has the DNA TGTGCCATACAGCCCTATTCAGGCGAGCAGTACTTC.

This clone was seen repeatedly, ten times or more. The chain carries TRBV9 and TRBJ2-2; the match to TRBD2 covers 11 bases. CDR1 and CDR2 (germline): SGDLS, YYNGEE. The CDR3 extends over 17 amino acids. The V segment lost 4 bases and the J segment 6 bases; nucleotides outside the gene matches: 11. CDR3: CASSKTSGMDLAGELFF. The CDR3 DNA sequence: TGTGCCAGCAGCAAGACTAGCGGGATGGATTTGGCCGGGGAGCTGTTTTTT.

In DNA, the CDR3 is TGTGCCACCAGCAGTTTCGTCTCGGCTAGCGGGGGTACAGATACGCAGTATTTT. It specifies CATSSFVSASGGTDTQYF. The genes are TRBV15 and TRBJ2-3, with 10 bases matching TRBD2. CDR1 is LNHNV and CDR2 is YYDKDF in the germline V gene (reference sequence). There are 18 residues in the CDR3. The ends lost 3 bases at V and 3 bases at J; junction bases unmatched: 12. Looking up the rest from reference TRBV15 and TRBJ2-3 gives the full variable domain: DAMVIQNPRYQVTQFGKPVTLSCSQTLNHNVMYWYQQKSSQAPKLLFHYYDKDFNNEADTPDNFQSRRPNTSFCFLDIRSPGLGDTAMYLCATSSFVSASGGTDTQYFGPGTRLTVL.

The chain is built from TRBV2 and TRBJ2-1; TRBD2 agrees at 12 bases. Germline CDR1 and CDR2: SNHLY and FYNNEI. Trimming took 6 bases from V and 10 from J; bases not matched to a gene: 7. The CDR3 is made up of 14 amino acids. In DNA, the CDR3 is TGTGCCAGCAGACGGACTAGCGGGATCGGGGAGCAGTTCTTC. Amino acid sequence: CASRRTSGIGEQFF.

The CDR3 nucleotides are TGTGCCAGTAGTATTATTTCGGCTAGCGGGAGTCCGCGAAATGAGCAGTTCTTC. This encodes CASSIISASGSPRNEQFF. This chain connects TRBV19 to TRBJ2-1; 10 nucleotides line up with TRBD2. The V segment lost 3 bases and the J segment 7 bases; nucleotides outside the gene matches: 15. Germline V gene lookup returns CDR1 LNHDA and CDR2 SQIVND (reference sequence). This CDR3 has 18 amino acids.

The V gene is TRBV6-5, the J gene TRBJ1-4; TRBD1 is a possible D gene (6 bases). Trimming stripped 8 bases from V and 8 bases from J, with 18 bases between. The CDR3 runs to 14 residues. Germline V gives CDR1 MNHEY, CDR2 SVGAGI. The CDR3 reads CASGGAGRSEKLFF. The CDR3 DNA reads TGTGCCAGCGGGGGGGCCGGCCGCTCCGAAAAACTGTTTTTT.

This chain links TRBV5-1 with TRBJ2-1; 8 positions agree with TRBD1. From germline, CDR1 is SGHRS and CDR2 YFSETQ. Germline trimming cut 2 bases from V and 0 bases from J; bases unmatched to any gene: 4. There are 16 residues in the CDR3. CDR3 sequence: CASSLLTGGSYNEQFF. Here the CDR3 DNA reads TGCGCCAGCAGCTTACTAACAGGGGGCTCCTACAATGAGCAGTTCTTC. Based on the CDR3 plus reference TRBV5-1 and TRBJ2-1, the full variable domain is KAGVTQTPRYLIKTRGQQVTLSCSPISGHRSVSWYQQTPGQGLQFLFEYFSETQRNKGNFPGRFSGRQFSNSRSEMNVSTLELGDSALYLCASSLLTGGSYNEQFFGPGTRLTVL.

CDR3 in amino acids: CASSQVLTSGRGTGELFF. CDR3 sequence (DNA): TGCGCCAGCAGCCAAGTCCTAACTAGCGGGAGGGGGACCGGGGAGCTGTTTTTT. J is TRBJ2-2 and V is TRBV4-1, with 13 bases aligning to TRBD2. Germline loops: CDR1 MGHRA, CDR2 YSYEKL. J lost 5 bases, V lost 1 base, and 7 bases had no gene match. There are 18 residues in the CDR3.

The chain couples TRBV10-3 to TRBJ1-2; TRBD1 matches 8 bases. CDR1 is ENHRY and CDR2 is SYGVKD in the germline V gene. The V gene end was trimmed by 8 bases and the J gene end by 8 bases; junction bases not matched to a gene: 7. The CDR3 sequence is 12 residues long. The CDR3 sequence is CAISGQASGYTF. Written as DNA, the CDR3 is TGTGCCATCTCGGGACAGGCCTCCGGCTACACCTTC.

This rearrangement joins TRBV3-1 (or the pseudogene TRBV3-2) to TRBJ1-2; 7 positions agree with TRBD1. Germline V CDR1 and CDR2: LGHDT, YNNKEL (reference sequence). With V trimmed by 2 bases and J by 5 bases, 5 bases remained unmatched. CDR3 length equals 14 residues. The CDR3 DNA reads as TGTGCCAGCAGCCAATCGACAGGGAGGTATGGCTACACCTTC. Protein: CASSQSTGRYGYTF.

The chain is built from TRBV14 and TRBJ2-2; D is unclear. Germline V gene lookup returns CDR1 SGHDN and CDR2 FVKESK. V lost 3 bases to trimming and J lost 7 bases, with 9 bases between them. The CDR3 totals 13 residues. Written as DNA, the CDR3 is TGTGCCAGCAGCCAGATCTTCGGCGGGGAGCTGTTTTTT. Translating gives CASSQIFGGELFF.

V and J are TRBV27 and TRBJ2-2, with D tentatively TRBD1 (7 bases). The V and J ends lost 0 bases and 4 bases respectively, with 15 bases between them. The CDR3 is 17 amino acids. The germline gives CDR1 MNHEY, CDR2 SMNVEV (reference sequence). DNA for the CDR3: TGTGCCAGCAGTTTATCGATCCGCCAGGGGGGCACCGGGGAGCTGTTTTTT. It specifies CASSLSIRQGGTGELFF.

The chain couples TRBV4-1 to TRBJ1-5, with TRBD1 identical over 8 bases. The CDR3 has 15 residues. Germline V lookup: CDR1 MGHRA, CDR2 YSYEKL. J lost 4 bases, V lost 1 base, and 3 bases had no gene match. This chain's CDR3 is CASSQVTGANQPQHF. Written as DNA, the CDR3 is TGCGCCAGCAGCCAAGTGACAGGGGCGAATCAGCCCCAGCATTTT.

The chain joins TRBV29-1 to TRBJ1-2, with D possibly matching TRBD1 (6 bases). This CDR3 has 14 amino acids. V lost 3 bases, J lost 8 bases, and 19 bases lay in between. CDR1 and CDR2 from the germline V gene are SQVTM and ANQGSEA. The CDR3 spells CSVDLGRGFYGYTF. The DNA for the CDR3 is TGCAGCGTTGATCTGGGCAGGGGATTTTACGGCTACACCTTC.

The V gene is TRBV14, the J gene TRBJ1-2; no definite D call. Germline assignment: CDR1 SGHDN and CDR2 FVKESK. This CDR3 contains 15 residues. Between the trimmed V and J ends, which lost 0 bases and 8 bases, there was a span of 16 bases. CDR3 region: CASSQDPRTWRGYTF. DNA for the CDR3: TGTGCCAGCAGCCAAGATCCCAGGACTTGGCGAGGCTACACCTTC.

CDR3 DNA sequence: TGTGCCAGCAGTGCCCTAGACAGGGTGGTACTTTATGGCTACACCTTC. It is translated as CASSALDRVVLYGYTF. V usage is TRBV6-1 and J usage is TRBJ1-2; 7 positions match TRBD1. Looked up from germline, CDR1 is MNHNS and CDR2 is SASEGT. CDR3 size: 16 residues. The ends lost 4 bases at V and 5 bases at J; junction bases unmatched: 13.

This clone came up once. The chain employs TRBV3-1 (or the pseudogene TRBV3-2) and TRBJ2-1; 14 nucleotides line up with TRBD2. CDR3 length: 15 amino acids. CDR1 is LGHDT, CDR2 YNNKEL, per germline (reference sequence). J was trimmed by 9 bases and V by 8 bases; bases with no gene match: 9. The CDR3, as DNA: TGTGCCAGCGCCCCGGGACTAGCGGGAGTCGGTGAGCAGTTCTTC. Translated: CASAPGLAGVGEQFF.

This chain connects TRBV2 to TRBJ1-1; 11 bases map to TRBD1. CDR1 is SNHLY, CDR2 FYNNEI, per germline. The CDR3 has 15 residues. Trimming cost V 0 bases and J 7 bases; bases outside gene matches: 4. CDR3 sequence reads: CASSEAPGQGGEAFF. The CDR3 nucleotides read TGTGCCAGCAGTGAAGCACCGGGACAGGGGGGTGAAGCTTTCTTT.